This entry describes one T cell receptor (beta chain). Its antigen is unknown. Together with a sample-barcoded 5' primer, a J-beta primer mix was included in a second PCR lasting about 6 to 12 cycles. Every sample produced at least 3 million CDR3-containing paired-end reads. MiXCR, applied by TCRdb to the 5' RACE reads, yields one record per CDR3 protein. Altogether 850,000 to 1,000,000 distinct CDR3 sequences are present, about 53% being singletons, with the ten largest covering around a fifth. These data belong to a study of blood T cells in healthy people across ages. Regarding the study as a whole: Naive and antigen-experienced cells were not separated, limiting conclusive comparison.

Each donor supplied roughly 9.1 milliliters of peripheral blood. Unmatched junction bases numbered 11, after V lost 6 bases and J lost 0 bases. This CDR3 comprises 16 residues. Germline V gives CDR1 MNHEY, CDR2 SMNVEV (reference sequence). The TCR comes from a woman aged 55-70 years in good health. The specimen sequenced was blood. The chain has TRBV27 and TRBJ2-7; 7 bases fit TRBD1. CDR3 DNA: TGTGCCAGCAGGACCGGACCGGGACAGAGCTCCTACGAGCAGTACTTC. It specifies CASRTGPGQSSYEQYF.